Each of the 21 T cell receptor beta chains below was sequenced from the same sample in a study of blood T cell repertoires in COVID-19. Sequenced by immunoSEQ multiplex PCR; TCRdb stores in-frame clones only, minus some. The sample shows approximately 200,000 clones, about 80% of them seen only once. The sequencing sample was made of peripheral blood. The source is a woman aged 25 to 39 who had recovered from COVID-19.

This clone has just a few counts. The CDR3 region is CASSPGPLAGGNNEQFF. For the CDR3, the DNA is TGCGCCAGCAGCCCAGGCCCGCTAGCGGGAGGGAACAATGAGCAGTTCTTC. The chain combines TRBV4-1 with TRBJ2-1; TRBD2 agrees at 12 bases. V lost 4 bases, J lost 5 bases, and 9 bases stayed unmatched. Germline V gene data show CDR1 as MGHRA and CDR2 as YSYEKL. The CDR3 consists of 17 residues.

The chain couples TRBV6-6 to TRBJ2-1; tentatively, D is TRBD1 (5 bases). Per germline, CDR1 MNHNY and CDR2 SVGAGI (reference sequence). The ends were cut back, 4 bases at V and 9 bases at J, with 7 bases in the middle. CDR3 length equals 11 residues. In DNA, the CDR3 is TGTGCCAGCAGTTCTAGGGGTGAGCAGTTCTTC. Amino acid sequence: CASSSRGEQFF.

The chain recombines TRBV5-1 with TRBJ2-5; perhaps TRBD1 as D (7 bases). In germline, CDR1 is SGHRS, CDR2 YFSETQ. V lost 2 bases and J lost 3, with 11 bases in between. This CDR3 contains 14 residues. The CDR3 loop is CASSFAGTEETQYF. The CDR3 region has the DNA TGCGCCAGCAGCTTTGCGGGGACAGAAGAGACCCAGTACTTC.

The V gene is TRBV30, the J gene TRBJ2-7, with 11 nucleotides matching TRBD2. J was trimmed by 7 bases and V by 4 bases; bases with no gene match: 12. From germline, CDR1 is GTSNPN and CDR2 SVGIG (reference sequence). The CDR3 is 15 residues long. The CDR3 bases are TGTGCCTGGACAGTAGCGGGGGGGGCCCAGGGTGAGCAGTACTTC. Translating it yields CAWTVAGGAQGEQYF.

V is TRBV4-2 and J is TRBJ1-6; tentative D call: TRBD1 (5 bases). From germline, CDR1 is LGHNA and CDR2 YNFKEQ. The CDR3 has 17 residues. Trimming shortened V by 0 bases and J by 6 bases, and 15 bases separated the two germline ends. The CDR3 here is CASSQDFGGEGNSPLHF. CDR3 nucleotides: TGTGCCAGCAGCCAAGATTTTGGGGGGGAGGGTAATTCACCCCTCCACTTT.

The chain uses TRBV24-1 and TRBJ2-2, with TRBD1 matching 7 bases. Per the germline V gene, CDR1 is KGHDR and CDR2 is SFDVKD. V dropped 4 bases and J dropped 7; count of bases not matched to a gene: 11. The CDR3 is 16 amino acids. Here the CDR3 DNA reads TGTGCCACCAGTGACTGGGACAGAGGGGACGTCGGGGAGCTGTTTTTT. Its translation is CATSDWDRGDVGELFF.

The chain is built from TRBV7-3 and TRBJ2-7; D is possibly TRBD2 (5 bases). The V end was cut by 5 bases, the J end by 1 base, with 9 bases between. The CDR3 has 13 residues. Germline-derived CDR1 and CDR2 are SGHTA and FQGTGA. CDR3 region: CASSLGDSYEQYF. CDR3 coding DNA: TGTGCCAGCAGCCTCGGGGATTCCTACGAGCAGTACTTC.

This chain connects TRBV11-3 to TRBJ2-1, with a weak D call TRBD2 (6 bases). Trimming shortened V by 0 bases and J by 3 bases, and 9 bases separated the two germline ends. Germline lookup yields CDR1 SGHNT and CDR2 YENEEA. The length of the CDR3 is 15 residues. The CDR3 bases are TGTGCCAGCAGCTTAGAAGGCGGGGTCTACAATGAGCAGTTCTTC. It encodes CASSLEGGVYNEQFF.

This rearrangement joins TRBV5-5 to TRBJ2-2, with TRBD1 matching 8 bases. Germline CDR1 reads SGHKS; CDR2 reads YYEKEE (reference sequence). The V gene end was trimmed by 4 bases and the J gene end by 7 bases; junction bases not matched to a gene: 9. The CDR3 extends over 15 amino acids. The CDR3: CASSRTGIEHGELFF. DNA for the CDR3: TGTGCCAGCAGCCGGACAGGGATTGAACACGGGGAGCTGTTTTTT.

This chain connects TRBV6-4 to TRBJ2-2; a possible D gene is TRBD2 (5 bases). The CDR3 contains 14 residues. Germline V CDR1 and CDR2: MRHNA, SNTAGT. V was trimmed by 5 bases and J by 3 bases, leaving 10 bases between them. The CDR3 bases are TGTGCCAGCAGTTACGGGGTGGACACCGGGGAGCTGTTTTTT. It is translated as CASSYGVDTGELFF.

J is TRBJ2-7 and V is TRBV5-4, with 9 bases lining up with TRBD2. The CDR3 sequence is 15 residues long. The V and J ends lost 3 bases and 3 bases, in that order; junction bases with no gene match: 7. Germline V gene data show CDR1 as SGHNT and CDR2 as YYREEE (reference sequence). The CDR3 sequence is CASSSSTSGFYEQYF. The DNA for the CDR3 is TGTGCCAGCAGCTCCTCTACTAGCGGGTTCTACGAGCAGTACTTC.

The chain is built from TRBV30 and TRBJ1-5; 7 bases fit TRBD1. The CDR3 consists of 15 residues. CDR1 and CDR2 from the germline V gene are GTSNPN and SVGIG (reference sequence). Trimming cost V 0 bases and J 4 bases; bases outside gene matches: 6. This CDR3 reads CAWSVTGDLNQPQHF. CDR3 DNA: TGTGCCTGGAGTGTAACAGGGGATTTGAATCAGCCCCAGCATTTT.

The genes are TRBV6-5 and TRBJ2-5, with D tentatively TRBD2 (5 bases). The CDR3 consists of 12 residues. Per the germline V gene, CDR1 is MNHEY and CDR2 is SVGAGI. V lost 5 bases, J lost 4 bases, and 8 bases lay in between. The DNA for the CDR3 is TGTGCCAGCAGTACGGGGATAGAGACCCAGTACTTC. Its translation: CASSTGIETQYF.

The chain carries TRBV30 and TRBJ2-7, with D uncertain. The CDR3 runs to 11 residues. Deletions cut 7 bases from V and 1 base from J, with 8 bases between. Germline V gene lookup returns CDR1 GTSNPN and CDR2 SVGIG (reference sequence). The CDR3 nucleotides are TGTGCCTTGCTGAGATCCTACGAGCAGTACTTC. Its translation: CALLRSYEQYF.

This clone came up many times. V and J are TRBV27 and TRBJ1-2, with D hard to call. CDR1 and CDR2 (germline): MNHEY, SMNVEV (reference sequence). There are 15 residues in the CDR3. Trimming cost V 6 bases and J 8 bases, with 22 bases left between them. In DNA, the CDR3 is TGTGCCAGCAGCGGTCTCGGACCCGGGGTCGGCGGCTACACCTTC. Translated: CASSGLGPGVGGYTF.

J is TRBJ2-2 and V is TRBV7-9, with TRBD2 matching over 7 bases. Germline trimming cut 1 base from V and 3 bases from J; bases unmatched to any gene: 8. CDR3 length: 17 amino acids. From germline, CDR1 is SEHNR and CDR2 FQNEAQ (reference sequence). The DNA for the CDR3 is TGTGCCAGCAGCTTAGTTAGCGGGCTCTCAGACACCGGGGAGCTGTTTTTT. Its protein product is CASSLVSGLSDTGELFF.

The CDR3 loop reads CASSLDTQAGYTF. CDR3 in DNA: TGTGCCAGCAGCTTAGATACACAGGCTGGCTACACCTTC. The V gene is TRBV11-2, the J gene TRBJ1-2, with D maybe TRBD1 (5 bases). Trimming shortened V by 0 bases and J by 7 bases, and 9 bases separated the two germline ends. This CDR3 has 13 residues. Germline CDR1 SGHAT, CDR2 FQNNGV.

The CDR3 protein is CAIGRESNQPQHF. For the CDR3, the DNA is TGTGCCATCGGGAGGGAGTCCAATCAGCCCCAGCATTTT. The chain couples TRBV10-3 to TRBJ1-5; D gene ambiguous. Trimming pared 8 bases from V and 3 bases from J, leaving 11 bases between. The germline gives CDR1 ENHRY, CDR2 SYGVKD. The CDR3 is 13 amino acids.

The rearrangement joins TRBV10-3 to TRBJ2-1; 14 nucleotides agree with TRBD2. Germline V CDR1 and CDR2: ENHRY, SYGVKD. The CDR3 totals 17 residues. Germline trimming cut 2 bases from V and 0 bases from J; bases unmatched to any gene: 0. CDR3 in amino acids: CAISEGLAGGSYNEQFF. DNA for the CDR3: TGTGCCATCAGTGAGGGACTAGCGGGAGGCTCCTACAATGAGCAGTTCTTC.

This chain connects TRBV11-1 to TRBJ2-1, with D possibly being TRBD2 (6 bases). The CDR3 loop spans 15 amino acids. Trimming pared 5 bases from V and 4 bases from J, leaving 15 bases between. CDR1 SGHAT and CDR2 FQDESV come from the germline V gene (reference sequence). The CDR3 region is CASSPPGRQYNEQFF. In DNA form, the CDR3 reads TGTGCCAGCAGCCCCCCCGGGAGACAATACAATGAGCAGTTCTTC.

The chain links TRBV10-3 to TRBJ1-3, with D perhaps TRBD1 (5 bases). Germline V CDR1 and CDR2: ENHRY, SYGVKD. The CDR3 runs 14 residues. Trimming shortened V by 6 bases and J by 0 bases, and 9 bases separated the two germline ends. CDR3 nucleotides: TGTGCCATCAGGGACACCTTCTCTGGAAACACCATATATTTT. Its protein is CAIRDTFSGNTIYF.